One sample yielded the 17 T cell receptor beta chains listed below, sequenced in a study of cytomegalovirus exposure and HLA in healthy donors. TCRdb's table, derived via immunoSEQ multiplex PCR, lists solely in-frame clones and lacks some. The profile covers roughly 150,000 clones, with approximately 96% appearing a single time and roughly 1% taken by the ten largest. Sequenced: PBMCs. These receptors all come from a woman between 18 and 29 years old in good health and CMV-seronegative.

The chain has TRBV30 and TRBJ1-1; possible D gene TRBD1, 5 bases. Per germline, CDR1 GTSNPN and CDR2 SVGIG (reference sequence). Trimming removed 2 bases from V and 4 bases from J, with 11 bases in between. CDR3 size: 13 residues. CDR3 in amino acids: CAWSPGRGTEAFF. CDR3 coding DNA: TGTGCCTGGAGTCCGGGTAGGGGCACTGAAGCTTTCTTT. Based on the CDR3 plus reference TRBV30 and TRBJ1-1, the full variable domain is SQTIHQWPATLVQPVGSPLSLECTVEGTSNPNLYWYRQAAGRGLQLLFYSVGIGQISSEVPQNLSASRPQDRQFILSSKKLLLSDSGFYLCAWSPGRGTEAFFGQGTRLTVV.

This chain uses TRBV30 with TRBJ1-4, with D hard to call. V gave up 2 bases and J gave up 4 bases, with 8 bases separating them. In germline, CDR1 is GTSNPN, CDR2 SVGIG (reference sequence). CDR3 length equals 13 residues. CDR3 amino acids: CAWSLQFNEKLFF. For the CDR3, the DNA is TGTGCCTGGAGTTTACAGTTTAATGAAAAACTGTTTTTT.

This rearrangement joins TRBV29-1 to TRBJ2-1; 10 nucleotides align to TRBD1. The length of the CDR3 is 13 residues. V gave up 4 bases and J gave up 8 bases; unmatched junction bases: 5. The germline V gene has CDR1 SQVTM and CDR2 ANQGSEA. The CDR3 reads CSVGGDRGHEQFF. The CDR3 DNA reads as TGCAGCGTTGGGGGGGACAGGGGCCATGAGCAGTTCTTC.

This clone was counted a single time. CDR3 residues: CASSSGIAGGPSYEQYF. The CDR3 nucleotides read TGTGCCAGCAGCTCGGGCATAGCGGGGGGGCCCTCCTACGAGCAGTACTTC. This chain links TRBV7-8 with TRBJ2-7, with TRBD2 identical over 11 bases. This CDR3 is built from 17 residues. V lost 4 bases, J lost 0 bases, and 8 bases stayed unmatched. Germline V gene lookup returns CDR1 SGHVS and CDR2 FQNEAQ.

The chain has TRBV7-2 and TRBJ2-3; unclear D gene. The CDR3 contains 14 residues. V gave up 2 bases and J gave up 0 bases, with 6 bases separating them. Germline V lookup: CDR1 SGHTA, CDR2 FQGNSA. The CDR3 bases are TGTGCCAGCAGCTTACAGGTTAGCACAGATACGCAGTATTTT. Its protein product is CASSLQVSTDTQYF.

This clone is a singleton in its sample. The sample carries other DNA sequences with the same CDR3. CDR3 region: CASSGQGGNTEAFF. Here the CDR3 DNA reads TGCGCCAGCAGCGGACAGGGGGGGAACACTGAAGCTTTCTTT. This chain uses TRBV5-1 with TRBJ1-1, with 10 bases lining up with TRBD1. CDR1 is SGHRS, CDR2 YFSETQ, per germline. V lost 4 bases and J lost 1; bases outside the gene matches: 1. The CDR3 is 14 residues long.

The chain has TRBV19 and TRBJ2-7, with a weak D call TRBD1 (5 bases). The CDR3 is 13 amino acids. Germline V gene data show CDR1 as LNHDA and CDR2 as SQIVND (reference sequence). V was cut by 4 bases and J by 0 bases, with 7 bases left in between. The CDR3 region is CASSNRGSYEQYF. The DNA of the CDR3 is TGTGCCAGTAGTAATAGGGGCTCCTACGAGCAGTACTTC.

Here the CDR3 reads CASSVVALAGETQYF. The CDR3 coding sequence is TGTGCCAGCAGCGTAGTGGCGCTAGCGGGGGAGACCCAGTACTTC. The rearrangement uses TRBV9 and TRBJ2-5; TRBD2 aligns across 9 bases. The CDR3 extends over 15 amino acids. Per the germline V gene, CDR1 is SGDLS and CDR2 is YYNGEE. After removal of 0 bases from V and 5 bases from J, the junction contained 5 bases not matched to a gene.

V gene TRBV4-1 combines with J gene TRBJ2-7; tentative D call: TRBD1 (6 bases). V was pared by 3 bases and J by 4 bases, with 13 bases between. This CDR3 contains 14 residues. CDR1 and CDR2 (germline): MGHRA, YSYEKL. CDR3 amino acids: CASSHLGQIYEQYF. CDR3 DNA sequence: TGCGCCAGCAGCCACCTAGGACAGATATACGAGCAGTACTTC.

The chain combines TRBV2 with TRBJ1-1; 7 bases are shared with TRBD1. The CDR3 loop spans 16 amino acids. Germline CDR1 reads SNHLY; CDR2 reads FYNNEI. With 2 bases clipped from V and 5 bases from J, the junction kept 11 bases outside the gene matches. CDR3 DNA sequence: TGTGCCAGCAGTGAAAGGGTCGGGTGGGGACAGACTGAAGCTTTCTTT. It is translated as CASSERVGWGQTEAFF.

This sequence joins TRBV4-3 and TRBJ2-2; 11 positions agree with TRBD2. Germline-derived CDR1 and CDR2 are LGHNA and YSLEER. V was clipped by 0 bases and J by 5 bases; unmatched bases: 8. The CDR3 sequence is 18 residues long. The CDR3 reads CASSQDYPSGGITGELFF. For the CDR3, the DNA is TGCGCCAGCAGCCAAGACTATCCTAGCGGGGGGATTACCGGGGAGCTGTTTTTT.

V gene TRBV15 combines with J gene TRBJ1-1, with D perhaps TRBD1 (6 bases). The CDR3 contains 15 residues. V was trimmed by 2 bases and J by 7 bases, leaving 17 bases between them. In germline, CDR1 is LNHNV, CDR2 YYDKDF (reference sequence). The CDR3: CATSRQTPGTREAFF. Here the CDR3 DNA reads TGTGCCACCAGCAGACAAACCCCCGGGACACGTGAAGCTTTCTTT.

The V and J genes are TRBV5-6 and TRBJ1-2; D gene unclear. Germline CDR1 SGHDT, CDR2 YYEEEE. The CDR3 has 15 amino acids. The germline V and J ends were trimmed by 0 bases and 7 bases, with 16 bases remaining between them. The CDR3 DNA follows: TGTGCCAGCAGCTTGGATTGGAGCAAAATGGTTGGCTACACCTTC. Residues: CASSLDWSKMVGYTF.

The rearrangement links TRBV7-6 to TRBJ1-3; D may be TRBD1 (5 bases). The CDR3 is made up of 15 amino acids. The V end lost 5 bases, the J end lost 2 bases, and 13 bases lay between the germline ends. Germline assignment: CDR1 SGHVS and CDR2 FNYEAQ. The CDR3 nucleotides read TGTGCCAGCAGCCCACAGCAGGGAACTGGAAACACCATATATTTT. The encoded protein is CASSPQQGTGNTIYF.

This rearrangement joins TRBV19 to TRBJ1-2; 8 nucleotides match TRBD1. In germline, CDR1 is LNHDA, CDR2 SQIVND (reference sequence). V was pared by 5 bases and J by 4 bases, with 3 bases of the junction left unmatched. The CDR3 covers 13 residues. CDR3 sequence reads: CASSRQGLYGYTF. In DNA, the CDR3 is TGTGCCAGTAGTCGACAGGGGCTCTATGGCTACACCTTC. Full variable domain (outside the CDR3, taken from reference TRBV19 and TRBJ1-2): DGGITQSPKYLFRKEGQNVTLSCEQNLNHDAMYWYRQDPGQGLRLIYYSQIVNDFQKGDIAEGYSVSREKKESFPLTVTSAQKNPTAFYLCASSRQGLYGYTFGSGTRLTVV.

J is TRBJ1-3 and V is TRBV5-4; unclear D gene. From germline, CDR1 is SGHNT and CDR2 YYREEE (reference sequence). The CDR3 length is 17 residues. V was trimmed by 0 bases and J by 0 bases, leaving 13 bases between them. The CDR3 loop is CASSLAASRGSGNTIYF. In DNA, the CDR3 is TGTGCCAGCAGCTTGGCCGCGTCCCGAGGCTCTGGAAACACCATATATTTT. Variable domain in full (rest from reference TRBV5-4 and TRBJ1-3): ETGVTQSPTHLIKTRGQQVTLRCSSQSGHNTVSWYQQALGQGPQFIFQYYREEENGRGNFPPRFSGLQFPNYSSELNVNALELDDSALYLCASSLAASRGSGNTIYFGEGSWLTVV.

The chain couples TRBV9 to TRBJ1-6; 10 bases map to TRBD1. The germline V gene encodes CDR1 SGDLS and CDR2 YYNGEE. This CDR3 is built from 18 residues. The ends lost 0 bases at V and 8 bases at J; junction bases unmatched: 11. The CDR3 coding sequence is TGTGCCAGCAGCGTAGGACGTCGTGACAGGGGGCAGGATTCACCCCTCCACTTT. This codes for CASSVGRRDRGQDSPLHF.